What follows are 10 T cell receptor beta chains derived from one specimen sequenced in a study of T cell responses to AZD1222 COVID-19 vaccine. The table came from immunoSEQ multiplex PCR; TCRdb's copy has only in-frame clones and leaves some out. The table has roughly 91,000 clones, around 90% seen once. Sequenced material: peripheral blood, taken on day 0 of AZD1222 vaccination. All receptors come from an adult in good health.

The V and J genes are TRBV19 and TRBJ2-7; TRBD1 or TRBD2 may be the D gene (5 bases each). Trimming took 5 bases from V and 0 from J, leaving 14 bases between them. CDR3 size: 15 residues. CDR1 is LNHDA and CDR2 is SQIVND in the germline V gene (reference sequence). The CDR3, as DNA: TGTGCCAGTAGTCTTAGGGGTGCGGGCTCCTACGAGCAGTACTTC. This encodes CASSLRGAGSYEQYF.

This clone has more than one count but fewer than ten. CDR3 region: CASSLSGISNQPQHF. The CDR3 DNA sequence: TGCGCCAGCAGCTTGTCAGGGATCAGCAATCAGCCCCAGCATTTT. V gene TRBV5-1 combines with J gene TRBJ1-5; TRBD1 might be the D (5 bases). The CDR3 spans 15 residues. The V end was cut by 1 base, the J end by 1 base, with 9 bases between. CDR1 is SGHRS and CDR2 is YFSETQ in the germline V gene.

The V and J genes are TRBV6-5 and TRBJ1-6; 7 positions match TRBD1. The length of the CDR3 is 15 residues. Unmatched junction bases numbered 10, after V lost 6 bases and J lost 8 bases. Germline V gives CDR1 MNHEY, CDR2 SVGAGI. This CDR3 is CASSRGLQGDSPLHF. CDR3 DNA sequence: TGTGCCAGCAGCCGCGGTTTGCAGGGGGATTCACCCCTCCACTTT.

The chain recombines TRBV4-3 with TRBJ2-5; D may correspond to TRBD1 or TRBD2 (5 bases each). V dropped 0 bases and J dropped 5 bases, with 13 bases sitting between them. The CDR3 is 15 amino acids. In germline, CDR1 is LGHNA, CDR2 YSLEER. In nucleotides, the CDR3 is TGCGCCAGCAGCCAAGAGATCCAGGGCGGGGAGACCCAGTACTTC. Its protein product is CASSQEIQGGETQYF.

The rearrangement joins TRBV13 to TRBJ2-5; 8 bases are shared with TRBD2. CDR1 is PRHDT, CDR2 FYEKMQ, per germline (reference sequence). V shed 5 bases and J 2 bases; nucleotides not matched to a gene: 7. The CDR3 contains 15 residues. The CDR3 region has the DNA TGTGCCAGCAGCGACTCTCGCGGGGGGCAAGAGACCCAGTACTTC. Its protein product is CASSDSRGGQETQYF. Combining the CDR3 with reference TRBV13 and TRBJ2-5 gives the whole variable domain AAGVIQSPRHLIKEKRETATLKCYPIPRHDTVYWYQQGPGQDPQFLISFYEKMQSDKGSIPDRFSAQQFSDYHSELNMSSLELGDSALYFCASSDSRGGQETQYFGPGTRLLVL.

This clone was recorded only once. The chain couples TRBV6-2 or TRBV6-3 to TRBJ1-5, with D unresolved. Germline CDR1 and CDR2: MNHEY and SVGEGT. The germline V and J ends were trimmed by 0 bases and 8 bases, with 5 bases remaining between them. CDR3 length: 12 amino acids. The CDR3 DNA sequence: TGTGCCAGCAGTTACTCGACGAAGCCCCAGCATTTT. It is translated as CASSYSTKPQHF.

The V call is TRBV3-1 (or the pseudogene TRBV3-2), the J call TRBJ1-1; 8 nucleotides agree with TRBD1. This CDR3 comprises 15 residues. Trimming took 4 bases from V and 4 from J; bases not matched to a gene: 8. Germline-derived CDR1 and CDR2 are LGHDT and YNNKEL (reference sequence). CDR3 nucleotides: TGTGCCAGCAGCCTCACAGGGACAGGCCCCACTGAAGCTTTCTTT. It encodes CASSLTGTGPTEAFF.

The chain couples TRBV18 to TRBJ1-4; the match to TRBD1 covers 10 bases. The CDR3 contains 14 residues. The germline CDR1 and CDR2 sequences are KGHSH and LQKENI. With V trimmed by 6 bases and J by 7 bases, 5 bases remained unmatched. As DNA, the CDR3 is TGTGCCAGCTCCCAGGGACAGGGGTTTGAAAAACTGTTTTTT. The encoded protein is CASSQGQGFEKLFF. Combining the CDR3 with reference TRBV18 and TRBJ1-4 gives the whole variable domain NAGVMQNPRHLVRRRGQEARLRCSPMKGHSHVYWYRQLPEEGLKFMVYLQKENIIDESGMPKERFSAEFPKEGPSILRIQQVVRGDSAAYFCASSQGQGFEKLFFGSGTQLSVL.

This sequence joins TRBV6-5 and TRBJ2-1; the D gene is possibly TRBD2 (6 bases). Per germline, CDR1 MNHEY and CDR2 SVGAGI. V lost 6 bases and J 4 bases, leaving 13 bases between the germline ends. This CDR3 is built from 14 residues. CDR3 nucleotide sequence: TGTGCCAGCAGCCCCCGGACTACTTACAATGAGCAGTTCTTC. Translated, it gives CASSPRTTYNEQFF.

The J gene is TRBJ1-2, the V gene TRBV5-1; D is unclear. The germline V gene has CDR1 SGHRS and CDR2 YFSETQ. Trimming pared 1 base from V and 3 bases from J, leaving 19 bases between. The CDR3 runs to 17 residues. CDR3 DNA: TGCGCCAGCAGCTTGAATACAGCCGACCTTGGTGACTATGGCTACACCTTC. It is translated as CASSLNTADLGDYGYTF.